This entry concerns a single T cell receptor (beta chain). Each sample's input was 250 ng genomic DNA, 38,000 or so genome equivalents. One tube held mixed TRB-A and TRB-B primer pools for touch-down PCR. TCRdb reprocessed the multiplex PCR reads, with one entry per CDR3 protein and no DNA. This sample contains about 6,100 distinct CDR3 sequences. This sample was taken from a study of T cell clusters in autoimmune cytopenias. CDR3 length: 13 residues. CDR1 and CDR2 (germline): MNHEY, SVGEGT. These data also featured in a second study, about T cell repertoires in aging, cancer and after chemotherapy.

The chain uses TRBV6-2 or TRBV6-3 and TRBJ2-7. This TCR was recovered from a human donor in good health. Sequencing input: peripheral blood. The CDR3 sequence: CASSLNRYYEQYF.